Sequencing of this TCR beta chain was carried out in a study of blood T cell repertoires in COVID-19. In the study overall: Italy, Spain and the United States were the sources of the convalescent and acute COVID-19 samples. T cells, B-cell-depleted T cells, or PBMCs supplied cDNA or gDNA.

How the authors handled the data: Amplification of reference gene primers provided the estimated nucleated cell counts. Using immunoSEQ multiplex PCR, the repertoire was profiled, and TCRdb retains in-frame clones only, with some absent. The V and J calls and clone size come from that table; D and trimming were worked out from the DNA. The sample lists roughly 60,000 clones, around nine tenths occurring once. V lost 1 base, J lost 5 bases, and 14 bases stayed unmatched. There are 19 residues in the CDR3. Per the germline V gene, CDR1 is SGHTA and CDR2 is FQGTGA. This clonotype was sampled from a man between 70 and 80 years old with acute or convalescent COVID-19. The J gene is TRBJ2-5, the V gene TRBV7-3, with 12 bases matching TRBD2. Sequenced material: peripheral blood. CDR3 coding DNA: TGTGCCAGCAGCTTAAATCCCTTGTCGACTAGCGGGAGAACGGAGACCCAGTACTTC. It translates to CASSLNPLSTSGRTETQYF.